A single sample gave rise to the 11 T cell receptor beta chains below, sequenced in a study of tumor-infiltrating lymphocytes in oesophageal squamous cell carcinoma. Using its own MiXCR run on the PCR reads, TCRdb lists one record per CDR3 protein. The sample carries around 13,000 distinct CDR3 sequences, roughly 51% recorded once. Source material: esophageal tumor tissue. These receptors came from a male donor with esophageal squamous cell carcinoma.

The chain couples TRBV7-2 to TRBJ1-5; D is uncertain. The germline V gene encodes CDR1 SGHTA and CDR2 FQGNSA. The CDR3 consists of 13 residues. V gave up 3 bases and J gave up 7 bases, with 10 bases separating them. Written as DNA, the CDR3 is TGTGCCAGCAGCTTCACCCGGCAACAGCCCCAGCATTTT. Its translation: CASSFTRQQPQHF.

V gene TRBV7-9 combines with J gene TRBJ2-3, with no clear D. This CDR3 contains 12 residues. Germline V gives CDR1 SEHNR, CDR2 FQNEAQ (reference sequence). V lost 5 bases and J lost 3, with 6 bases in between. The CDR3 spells CASSPETDTQYF. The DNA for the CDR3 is TGTGCCAGCAGCCCTGAAACAGATACGCAGTATTTT.

CDR3 protein: CASNRDSTDTQYF. The CDR3, as DNA: TGTGCCAGCAACAGAGACTCCACAGATACGCAGTATTTT. This chain joins TRBV6-1 and TRBJ2-3, with no clear D. CDR3 length equals 13 residues. The ends were cut back, 7 bases at V and 2 bases at J, with 10 bases in the middle. Germline V CDR1 and CDR2: MNHNS, SASEGT.

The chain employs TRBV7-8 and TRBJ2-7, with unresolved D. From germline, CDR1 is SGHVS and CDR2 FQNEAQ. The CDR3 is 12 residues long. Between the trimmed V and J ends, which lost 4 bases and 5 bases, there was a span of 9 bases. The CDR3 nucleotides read TGTGCCAGCAGCTCGGACGACCACGAGCAGTACTTC. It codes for CASSSDDHEQYF.

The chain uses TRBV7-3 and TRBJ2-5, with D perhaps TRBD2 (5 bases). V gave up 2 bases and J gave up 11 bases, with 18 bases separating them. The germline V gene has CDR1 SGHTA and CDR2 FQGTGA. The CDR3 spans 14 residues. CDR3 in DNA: TGTGCCAGCAGCTTAGGTTCGCTAGCCAATGAGCAGTACTTC. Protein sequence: CASSLGSLANEQYF.

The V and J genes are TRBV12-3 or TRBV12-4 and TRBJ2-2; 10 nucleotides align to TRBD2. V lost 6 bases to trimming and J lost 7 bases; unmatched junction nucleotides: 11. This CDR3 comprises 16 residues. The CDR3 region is CASRNGVAGGHGELFF. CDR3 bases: TGTGCCAGCAGGAACGGGGTAGCGGGAGGTCACGGGGAGCTGTTTTTT.

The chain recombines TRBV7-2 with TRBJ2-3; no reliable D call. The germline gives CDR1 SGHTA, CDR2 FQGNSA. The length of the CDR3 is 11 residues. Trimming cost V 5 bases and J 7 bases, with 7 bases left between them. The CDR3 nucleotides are TGTGCCAGCAGCCGGACCTATACGCAGTATTTT. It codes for CASSRTYTQYF.

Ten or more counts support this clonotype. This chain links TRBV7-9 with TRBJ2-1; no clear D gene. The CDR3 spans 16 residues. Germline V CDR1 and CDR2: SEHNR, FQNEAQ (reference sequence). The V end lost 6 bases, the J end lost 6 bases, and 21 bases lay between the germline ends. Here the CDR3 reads CASRPAAGPARNEQFF. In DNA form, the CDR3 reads TGTGCCAGCAGACCTGCCGCCGGGCCCGCACGCAATGAGCAGTTCTTC. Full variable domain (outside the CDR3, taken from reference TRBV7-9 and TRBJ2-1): DTGVSQNPRHKITKRGQNVTFRCDPISEHNRLYWYRQTLGQGPEFLTYFQNEAQLEKSRLLSDRFSAERPKGSFSTLEIQRTEQGDSAMYLCASRPAAGPARNEQFFGPGTRLTVL.

The CDR3 bases are TGTGCCAGCAGTGACTCCGGCGGGACTAGCGACACAGATACGCAGTATTTT. Protein sequence: CASSDSGGTSDTDTQYF. This chain uses TRBV6-4 with TRBJ2-3; 10 bases line up with TRBD2. The CDR3 has 17 residues. The V segment lost 0 bases and the J segment 2 bases; nucleotides outside the gene matches: 5. Germline V gene sequence: CDR1 MRHNA, CDR2 SNTAGT.

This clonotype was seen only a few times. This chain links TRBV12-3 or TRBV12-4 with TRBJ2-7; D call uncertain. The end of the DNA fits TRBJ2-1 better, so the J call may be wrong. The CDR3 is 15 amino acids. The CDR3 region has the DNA TGTGCCAGCAGCCGCGGATTCTGGGGATACAATGAGCAGTTCTTC. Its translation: CASSRGFWGYNEQFF.

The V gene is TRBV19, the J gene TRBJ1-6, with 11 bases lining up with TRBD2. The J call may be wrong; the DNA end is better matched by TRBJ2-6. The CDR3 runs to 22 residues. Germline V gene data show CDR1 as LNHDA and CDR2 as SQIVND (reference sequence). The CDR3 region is CASSKPLVISGRAVAGANVLTF. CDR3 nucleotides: TGTGCCAGTAGTAAACCTCTTGTGATTAGCGGGAGGGCCGTAGCCGGGGCCAACGTCCTGACTTTC.